This TCR beta chain derives from a study of post-analysis software for immune sequencing data. Study-level background: The disease courses covered relapsing-remitting, secondary progressive and progressive-relapsing multiple sclerosis.

Regarding the study as a whole: Strong co-clustering by F measure linked samples that shared a preparation batch.

Unique molecular identifiers tagged the TCR beta cDNA libraries. Input of roughly 0.95 to 10 million T cells yielded 500,000 to 650,000 cDNA molecules. MiXCR was run by TCRdb on the PCR reads, yielding one entry per CDR3 protein. The repertoire holds roughly 400,000 distinct CDR3 sequences, roughly 40% seen once, with around 8% in the top ten. This clonotype was found a few times. The target antigen is unknown. The specimen was blood. This TCR derives from a girl aged 2 to 10 with multiple sclerosis.

As DNA, the CDR3 is TGTGCCAGCACTCCCCTGGACAGGAGGCCCAATGAGCAGTTCTTC. Amino acid sequence: CASTPLDRRPNEQFF. The chain joins TRBV12-3 or TRBV12-4 to TRBJ2-1, with TRBD1 matching over 7 bases. The V and J ends lost 7 bases and 6 bases, in that order; junction bases with no gene match: 12. The CDR3 is 15 residues long.